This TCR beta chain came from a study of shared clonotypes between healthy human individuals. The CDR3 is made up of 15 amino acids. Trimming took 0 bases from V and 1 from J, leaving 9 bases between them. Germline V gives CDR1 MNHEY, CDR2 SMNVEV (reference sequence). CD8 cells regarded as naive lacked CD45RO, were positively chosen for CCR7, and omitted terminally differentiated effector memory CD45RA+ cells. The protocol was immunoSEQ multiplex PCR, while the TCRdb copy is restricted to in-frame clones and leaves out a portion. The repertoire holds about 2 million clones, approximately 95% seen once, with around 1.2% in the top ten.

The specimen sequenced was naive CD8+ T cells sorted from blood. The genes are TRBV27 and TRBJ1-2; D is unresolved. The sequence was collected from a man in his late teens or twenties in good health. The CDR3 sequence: CASSLSPRYNYGYTF. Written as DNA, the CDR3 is TGTGCCAGCAGTTTATCGCCCCGATATAACTATGGCTACACCTTC.